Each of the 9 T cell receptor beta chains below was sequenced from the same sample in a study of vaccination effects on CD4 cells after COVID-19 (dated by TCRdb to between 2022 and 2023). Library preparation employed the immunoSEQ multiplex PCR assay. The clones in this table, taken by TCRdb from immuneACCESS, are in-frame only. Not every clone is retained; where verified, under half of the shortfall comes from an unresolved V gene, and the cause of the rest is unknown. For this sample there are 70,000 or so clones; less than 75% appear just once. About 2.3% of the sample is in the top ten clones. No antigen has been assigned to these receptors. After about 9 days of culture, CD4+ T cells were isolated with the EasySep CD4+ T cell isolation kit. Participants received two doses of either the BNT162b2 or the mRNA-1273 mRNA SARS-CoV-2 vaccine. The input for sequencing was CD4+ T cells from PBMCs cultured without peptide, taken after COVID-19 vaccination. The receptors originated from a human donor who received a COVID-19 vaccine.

The CDR3 DNA sequence: TGTGCCAGCAGTTTATGGGACCAAGAGACCCAGTACTTC. Translating it yields CASSLWDQETQYF. The J gene is TRBJ2-5, the V gene TRBV12-3 or TRBV12-4, with D hard to call. This CDR3 has 13 residues. Trimming removed 2 bases at V and 0 bases at J, with 4 bases between.

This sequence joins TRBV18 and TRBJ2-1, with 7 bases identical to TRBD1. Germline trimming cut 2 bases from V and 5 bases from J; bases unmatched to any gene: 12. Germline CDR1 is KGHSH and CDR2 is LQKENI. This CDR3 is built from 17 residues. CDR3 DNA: TGTGCCAGCTCACCAGGGTTGGGGACAGTTCCGAACAATGAGCAGTTCTTC. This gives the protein CASSPGLGTVPNNEQFF.

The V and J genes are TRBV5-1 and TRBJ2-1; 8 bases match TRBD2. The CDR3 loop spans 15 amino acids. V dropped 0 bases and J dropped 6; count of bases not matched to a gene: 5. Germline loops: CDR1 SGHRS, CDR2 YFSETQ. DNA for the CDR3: TGCGCCAGCAGCTTGGTACGGGGGGGCCTCAATGAGCAGTTCTTC. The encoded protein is CASSLVRGGLNEQFF.

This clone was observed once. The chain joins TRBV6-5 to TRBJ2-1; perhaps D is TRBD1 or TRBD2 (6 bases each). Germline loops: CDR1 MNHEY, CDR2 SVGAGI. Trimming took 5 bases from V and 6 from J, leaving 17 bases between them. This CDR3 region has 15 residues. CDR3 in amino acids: CASSRSRGQANEQFF. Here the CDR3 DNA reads TGTGCCAGCAGTCGTTCTCGGGGGCAGGCCAATGAGCAGTTCTTC.

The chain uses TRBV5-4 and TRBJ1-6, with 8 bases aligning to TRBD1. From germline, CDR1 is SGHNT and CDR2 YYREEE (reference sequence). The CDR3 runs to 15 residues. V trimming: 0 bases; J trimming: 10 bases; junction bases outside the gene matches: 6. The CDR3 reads CASSLEAGGISPLHF. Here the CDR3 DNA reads TGTGCCAGCAGCTTGGAGGCAGGGGGCATCTCACCCCTCCACTTT.

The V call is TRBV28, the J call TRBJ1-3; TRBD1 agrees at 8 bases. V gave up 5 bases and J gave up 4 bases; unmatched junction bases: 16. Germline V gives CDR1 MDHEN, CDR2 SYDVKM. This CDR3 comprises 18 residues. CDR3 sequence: CASSQATGQGAQGNTIYF. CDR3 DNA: TGTGCCAGCAGTCAGGCCACGGGTCAGGGGGCGCAAGGAAACACCATATATTTT.

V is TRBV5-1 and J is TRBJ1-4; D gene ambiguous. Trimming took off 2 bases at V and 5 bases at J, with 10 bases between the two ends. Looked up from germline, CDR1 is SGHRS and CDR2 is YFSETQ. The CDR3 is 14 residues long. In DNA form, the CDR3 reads TGCGCCAGCAGCTTTTCACAGCTAAATGAAAAACTGTTTTTT. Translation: CASSFSQLNEKLFF.

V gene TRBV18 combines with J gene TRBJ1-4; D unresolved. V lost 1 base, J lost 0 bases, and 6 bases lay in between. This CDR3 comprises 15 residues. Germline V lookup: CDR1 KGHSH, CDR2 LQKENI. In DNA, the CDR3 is TGTGCCAGCTCACCACTGGATTCAACTAATGAAAAACTGTTTTTT. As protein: CASSPLDSTNEKLFF.

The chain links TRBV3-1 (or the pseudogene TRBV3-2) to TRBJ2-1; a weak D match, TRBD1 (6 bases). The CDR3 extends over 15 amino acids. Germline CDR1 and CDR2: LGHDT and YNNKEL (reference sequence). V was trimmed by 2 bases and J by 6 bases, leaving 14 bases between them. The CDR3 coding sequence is TGTGCCAGCAGCCAACTCGGACAGCTCGCCAATGAGCAGTTCTTC. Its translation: CASSQLGQLANEQFF.